This T cell receptor (beta chain) was found in a study of T cell repertoires in cytomegalovirus infection. On the study more broadly: TCR beta signatures that were public indicated CMV infection and matching HLA type.

Turning to this clonotype: Its antigen is unknown.

Unmatched junction bases numbered 7, after V lost 5 bases and J lost 2 bases. Looked up from germline, CDR1 is MNHEY and CDR2 is SVGAGI. There are 17 residues in the CDR3. TCRdb called the reads again in MiXCR, with one record for every CDR3 protein. The repertoire holds just over 450,000 distinct CDR3 sequences, with roughly 46% as singletons. Overall study findings and caveats: HLA-C-restricted CMV-specific TCR beta clonotypes prevailed in the ex vivo response.

The V and J genes are TRBV6-5 and TRBJ1-5; TRBD1 matches 12 bases. The receptor's source is a human donor in good health (CMV status not recorded). Some clones in this sample may be carry-over from other donors' samples. Specimen: cultured PBMCs, collected from culture after CMV antigen stimulation. The CDR3 coding sequence is TGTGCCAGCAGTGAAGGGACAGGGGGCGCGGGCAATCAGCCCCAGCATTTT. As protein: CASSEGTGGAGNQPQHF.